The source of this T cell receptor (beta chain) is a study of blood T cell repertoires in COVID-19. Methods used by the authors: Reference gene primer amplification yielded estimated nucleated cell counts. Measured with immunoSEQ multiplex PCR; TCRdb has only the in-frame clones, and not every one. The V and J calls and clone size come from that table; D and trimming were worked out from the DNA. The repertoire consists of around 100,000 clones, with approximately 78% occurring once and the leading ten covering 6.5% to 10%. The CDR3 loop spans 15 amino acids. Germline V gene data show CDR1 as SGHRS and CDR2 as YFSETQ. Trimming removed 4 bases from V and 2 bases from J; junction bases left unmatched: 4.

The sample comprised peripheral blood. This clonotype was obtained from a man in his 70s with acute or convalescent COVID-19. The V call is TRBV5-1, the J call TRBJ2-7; 12 positions match TRBD1. The CDR3 coding sequence is TGCGCCAGCAGCGCCGGGACAGGGGGCACCTACGAGCAGTACTTC. Translating gives CASSAGTGGTYEQYF.